The entry below gives a single T cell receptor beta chain sequence along with its context. Its antigen is not identified. The method was immunoSEQ multiplex PCR; TCRdb's version includes in-frame clones alone and lacks a portion of them. The data hold hundreds of thousands of clones, with about 90% observed a single time. CDR3 length equals 13 residues. Germline values: CDR1 DFQATT, CDR2 SNEGSKA (reference sequence). Trimming removed 3 bases from V and 5 bases from J, with 11 bases in between. This sample was taken from a study of Ad26.COV2.S vaccination and SARS-CoV-2 variants. Study-wide results and caveats: Measurements of TCR breadth and depth may have given underestimates of the total T cell responses. CD8+ and CD4+ T cells specific for spike reportedly responded with substantial breadth after vaccination.

This sample's treatment: some 19 received Ad26.COV2.S at low or high dose, single or two shots; several received placebo; per-sample allocation not given. All samples were drawn on day 63, counting from the first vaccine or placebo injection. An adult aged 18-55 years in Boston served as the donor. SARS-CoV-2 spike from the Wuhan strain was encoded by the vaccine, an Ad26 vector. The source of this sequence is a person between 18 and 65 years old who received the Ad26.COV2.S COVID-19 vaccine or a placebo. The chain couples TRBV20-1 to TRBJ1-5; D remains ambiguous. The material sequenced was peripheral blood, taken in a trial of Ad26.COV2.S vaccine versus placebo. CDR3 bases: TGCAGTGCTAGTACACAGTTGTATCAGCCCCAGCATTTT. The encoded protein is CSASTQLYQPQHF.